The 18 T cell receptor beta chains given below trace back to one sample, sequenced in a study of identical twins. Each CDR3 protein gets one entry after TCRdb re-called the 5' RACE reads with MiXCR. The data show about 390,000 distinct CDR3 sequences, 9% to 10% seen once. Sequenced input: naive T cells sorted from blood. These receptor sequences come from a woman aged 45-65 years in good health.

This clonotype was seen a single time. V and J are TRBV25-1 and TRBJ2-1, with D unclear. The CDR3 sequence is 12 residues long. V shed 4 bases and J shed 10 bases, with 11 bases lying between them. Germline V CDR1 and CDR2: MGHDK, SYGVNS. The CDR3 protein is CASSVGPLEQFF. CDR3 in DNA: TGTGCCAGCAGTGTAGGCCCCCTAGAGCAGTTCTTC.

This clonotype has only a few counts. The rearrangement uses TRBV4-2 and TRBJ2-5, with 12 bases lining up with TRBD2. Germline CDR1 reads LGHNA; CDR2 reads YNFKEQ. The CDR3 totals 16 residues. The trim removed 3 bases at V and 4 bases at J, leaving 6 bases unmatched. CDR3 sequence reads: CASSQPGLAGRETQYF. The CDR3 DNA is TGTGCCAGCAGCCAGCCCGGACTAGCGGGAAGAGAGACCCAGTACTTC.

This clonotype was counted ten times or more. The gene calls are TRBV24-1 and TRBJ1-5, with TRBD1 as a possible D gene (5 bases). Per the germline V gene, CDR1 is KGHDR and CDR2 is SFDVKD. Deletions cut 3 bases from V and 7 bases from J, with 15 bases between. This CDR3 has 15 amino acids. CDR3 bases: TGTGCCACCAGTGATCGGGGACGCGGGGGGCAGCCCCAGCATTTT. Protein sequence: CATSDRGRGGQPQHF.

In this sample, this clonotype turned up a few times. The chain is built from TRBV12-3 or TRBV12-4 and TRBJ2-3, with TRBD2 matching 11 bases. V lost 5 bases, J lost 8 bases, and 6 bases stayed unmatched. CDR3 size: 14 residues. CDR3 sequence (DNA): TGTGCCAGCAGTGGGACTAGCGGAGGGGGTACGCAGTATTTT. Translated, it gives CASSGTSGGGTQYF.

In this sample, this clonotype turned up a few times. V is TRBV4-1 and J is TRBJ2-1, with D uncertain. CDR3 length: 13 residues. Germline-derived CDR1 and CDR2 are MGHRA and YSYEKL. Deletions cut 4 bases from V and 9 bases from J, with 13 bases between. The CDR3: CASSLEREVEQFF. For the CDR3, the DNA is TGCGCCAGCAGCCTCGAGCGTGAGGTTGAGCAGTTCTTC.

This clonotype was picked up many times. CDR3 residues: CASAVSYNEQFF. The CDR3 DNA reads TGTGCCAGCGCCGTCTCCTACAATGAGCAGTTCTTC. This rearrangement joins TRBV12-3 or TRBV12-4 to TRBJ2-1; D call uncertain. This CDR3 is built from 12 residues. V shed 8 bases and J shed 0 bases, with 5 bases lying between them.

The chain recombines TRBV5-6 with TRBJ2-7; 8 bases fit TRBD2. Per germline, CDR1 SGHDT and CDR2 YYEEEE. The V gene end was trimmed by 2 bases and the J gene end by 5 bases; junction bases not matched to a gene: 12. The CDR3 loop spans 16 amino acids. The CDR3 protein is CASSFLLAAGDNEQYF. As DNA, the CDR3 is TGTGCCAGCAGCTTCCTACTAGCGGCCGGAGACAACGAGCAGTACTTC.

The rearrangement joins TRBV20-1 to TRBJ1-4; D remains unclear. The length of the CDR3 is 14 residues. Germline V gene lookup returns CDR1 DFQATT and CDR2 SNEGSKA (reference sequence). The germline V and J ends were trimmed by 6 bases and 0 bases, with 11 bases remaining between them. CDR3 DNA sequence: TGCAGTGCCCCTGAACACCCAACTAATGAAAAACTGTTTTTT. Protein product: CSAPEHPTNEKLFF.

The chain combines TRBV5-1 with TRBJ2-1, with 7 positions matching TRBD2. V lost 7 bases and J lost 4; bases outside the gene matches: 11. The CDR3 extends over 15 amino acids. Germline values: CDR1 SGHRS, CDR2 YFSETQ. CDR3 loop: CASRELASEYNEQFF. CDR3 in DNA: TGCGCCAGCCGCGAACTAGCGAGCGAGTACAATGAGCAGTTCTTC.

This clonotype showed up just a few times. V usage is TRBV7-2 and J usage is TRBJ2-1, with 7 bases lining up with TRBD2. Looked up from germline, CDR1 is SGHTA and CDR2 is FQGNSA. The CDR3 consists of 15 residues. With 5 bases clipped from V and 8 bases from J, the junction kept 12 bases outside the gene matches. The CDR3 sequence is CASSDLAEDIDEQFF. In DNA form, the CDR3 reads TGTGCCAGCAGCGATCTAGCGGAGGATATCGATGAGCAGTTCTTC.

This chain uses TRBV7-2 with TRBJ2-1; no definite D call. V lost 1 base, J lost 9 bases, and 10 bases lay in between. Per the germline V gene, CDR1 is SGHTA and CDR2 is FQGNSA. CDR3 length: 13 residues. The CDR3 bases are TGTGCCAGCAGCTTAGATTTAGCCTCTGAGCAGTTCTTC. It encodes CASSLDLASEQFF.

The chain couples TRBV12-2 to TRBJ2-7; the D call TRBD1 from the table was never checked on the DNA. TRBV12-2 is recorded as a pseudogene. The CDR3 contains 16 residues. The CDR3 region is CASRSLGQGMPYEQYV. The CDR3, as DNA: TGTGCAAGTCGCTCGCTGGGACAGGGGATGCCCTACGAGCAGTACGTC.

This clonotype has a count of ten or more. The J gene is TRBJ2-5, the V gene TRBV3-1; TRBD1 agrees at 8 bases. Looked up from germline, CDR1 is LGHDT and CDR2 is YNNKEL (reference sequence). The CDR3 spans 13 residues. The ends lost 4 bases at V and 5 bases at J; junction bases unmatched: 3. The DNA for the CDR3 is TGTGCCAGCAGCCCCAGGGGGCGGGAGACCCAGTACTTC. Protein sequence: CASSPRGRETQYF.

The genes are TRBV5-1 and TRBJ2-1; possibly TRBD1 for D (6 bases). The germline CDR1 and CDR2 sequences are SGHRS and YFSETQ. Trimming shortened V by 4 bases and J by 9 bases, and 14 bases separated the two germline ends. This CDR3 contains 13 residues. The CDR3 bases are TGCGCCAGCAGCGGAACAGGGTATGGTGAGCAGTTCTTC. It translates to CASSGTGYGEQFF.

This clonotype was seen a handful of times. CDR3 amino acids: CASSEAGGSGANVLTF. CDR3 DNA sequence: TGTGCCAGCAGTGAAGCTGGTGGCTCTGGGGCCAACGTCCTGACTTTC. This chain joins TRBV2 and TRBJ2-6; D is unresolved. From germline, CDR1 is SNHLY and CDR2 FYNNEI. V gave up 0 bases and J gave up 0 bases, with 6 bases separating them. CDR3 size: 16 residues. The variable domain in full, with the rest retrieved from reference TRBV2 and TRBJ2-6, is EPEVTQTPSHQVTQMGQEVILRCVPISNHLYFYWYRQILGQKVEFLVSFYNNEISEKSEIFDDQFSVERPDGSNFTLKIRSTKLEDSAMYFCASSEAGGSGANVLTFGAGSRLTVL.

The CDR3, as DNA: TGTGCCAGCAGCGCCACTAGCGGGATAAACATTCAGTACTTC. This sequence encodes CASSATSGINIQYF. The chain joins TRBV9 to TRBJ2-4, with 10 bases aligning to TRBD2. This CDR3 spans 14 amino acids. Germline loops: CDR1 SGDLS, CDR2 YYNGEE. V shed 3 bases, J shed 6 bases, and the junction held 3 bases outside the gene matches. Combining the CDR3 with reference TRBV9 and TRBJ2-4 gives the whole variable domain DSGVTQTPKHLITATGQRVTLRCSPRSGDLSVYWYQQSLDQGLQFLIQYYNGEERAKGNILERFSAQQFPDLHSELNLSSLELGDSALYFCASSATSGINIQYFGAGTRLSVL.

The rearrangement joins TRBV24-1 to TRBJ2-1, with 7 nucleotides matching TRBD1. This CDR3 spans 14 amino acids. The germline gives CDR1 KGHDR, CDR2 SFDVKD. J was trimmed by 9 bases and V by 1 base; bases with no gene match: 5. The CDR3 DNA follows: TGTGCCACCAGTGATTTTACAGGGGTCAGTGAGCAGTTCTTC. Amino acids: CATSDFTGVSEQFF.

This clonotype turned up a few times. The chain joins TRBV15 to TRBJ2-7; tentative D call: TRBD2 (5 bases). The CDR3 has 14 amino acids. CDR1 is LNHNV and CDR2 is YYDKDF in the germline V gene (reference sequence). V was clipped by 3 bases and J by 7 bases, with 16 bases between them. CDR3 region: CATSSRGPGKEQYF. The CDR3 region has the DNA TGTGCCACCAGCAGCCGGGGTCCTGGGAAAGAGCAGTACTTC.